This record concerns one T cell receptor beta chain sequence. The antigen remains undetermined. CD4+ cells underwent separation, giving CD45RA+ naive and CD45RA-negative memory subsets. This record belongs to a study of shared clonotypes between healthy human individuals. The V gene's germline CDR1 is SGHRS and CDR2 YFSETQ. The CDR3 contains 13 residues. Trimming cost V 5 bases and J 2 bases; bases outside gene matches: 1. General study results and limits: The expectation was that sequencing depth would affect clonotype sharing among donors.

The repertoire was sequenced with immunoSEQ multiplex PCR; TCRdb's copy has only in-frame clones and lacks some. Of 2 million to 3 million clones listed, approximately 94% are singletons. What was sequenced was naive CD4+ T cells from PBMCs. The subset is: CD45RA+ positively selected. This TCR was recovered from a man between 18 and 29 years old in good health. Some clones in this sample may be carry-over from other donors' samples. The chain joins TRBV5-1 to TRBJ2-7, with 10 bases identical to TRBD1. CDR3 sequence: CASRGTGAYEQYF. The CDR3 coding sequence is TGCGCCAGCAGGGGGACAGGGGCCTACGAGCAGTACTTC.